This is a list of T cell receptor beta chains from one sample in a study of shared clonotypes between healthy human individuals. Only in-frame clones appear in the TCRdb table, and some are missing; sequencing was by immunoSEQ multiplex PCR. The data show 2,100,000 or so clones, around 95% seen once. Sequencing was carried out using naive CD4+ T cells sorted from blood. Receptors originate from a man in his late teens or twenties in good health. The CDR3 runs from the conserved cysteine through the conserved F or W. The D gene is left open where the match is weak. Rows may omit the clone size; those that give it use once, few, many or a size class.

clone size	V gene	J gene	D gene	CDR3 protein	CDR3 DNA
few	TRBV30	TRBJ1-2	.	CAWGAGYGYTF	TGTGCCTGGGGCGCCGGCTATGGCTACACCTTC
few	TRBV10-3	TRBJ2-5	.	CAISESRETQYF	TGTGCCATCAGTGAGTCGAGAGAGACCCAGTACTTC
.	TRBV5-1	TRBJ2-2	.	CASKGFGSRTGELFF	TGCGCCAGCAAGGGTTTCGGGAGTCGAACCGGGGAGCTGTTTTTT
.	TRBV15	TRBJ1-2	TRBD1	CATSSWDSFYGYTF	TGTGCCACCAGCAGCTGGGACAGTTTCTATGGCTACACCTTC
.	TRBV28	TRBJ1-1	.	CASSLVKNTEAFF	TGTGCCAGCAGTTTGGTAAAGAACACTGAAGCTTTCTTT
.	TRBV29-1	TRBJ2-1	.	CSVESSSDEQFF	TGCAGCGTTGAATCTAGCTCGGATGAGCAGTTCTTC
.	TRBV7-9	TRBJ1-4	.	CASSQVYGVDEKLFF	TGTGCCAGCAGTCAAGTGTATGGGGTGGATGAAAAACTGTTTTTT
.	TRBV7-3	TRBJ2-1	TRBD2	CASSPPGGGEQFF	TGTGCCAGCAGCCCGCCCGGCGGGGGTGAGCAGTTCTTC
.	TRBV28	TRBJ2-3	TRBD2	CASSPYDWRGITDTQYF	TGTGCCAGCAGCCCCTATGACTGGCGGGGGATCACAGATACGCAGTATTTT
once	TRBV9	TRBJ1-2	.	CASSEGSGRRGYTF	TGTGCCAGCAGCGAGGGGTCCGGGCGGCGGGGCTACACCTTC
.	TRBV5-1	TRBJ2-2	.	CASSSGQNTGELFF	TGCGCCAGCAGCTCGGGACAGAACACCGGGGAGCTGTTTTTT
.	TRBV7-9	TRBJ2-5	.	CASSSGLAGETQYF	TGTGCCAGCAGCTCCGGACTGGCAGGGGAGACCCAGTACTTC
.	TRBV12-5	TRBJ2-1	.	CASGADHYEQFF	TGTGCTAGTGGTGCTGACCACTATGAGCAGTTCTTC
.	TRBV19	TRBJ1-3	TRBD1	CASSKGGGSSGNTIYF	TGTGCCAGTAGTAAAGGGGGCGGCAGCTCTGGAAACACCATATATTTT
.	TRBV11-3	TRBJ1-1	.	CASSPREGTEAFF	TGTGCCAGCAGCCCGCGGGAGGGGACTGAAGCTTTCTTT
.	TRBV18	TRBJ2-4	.	CASSPSAENIQYF	TGTGCCAGCTCACCGTCGGCTGAAAACATTCAGTACTTC
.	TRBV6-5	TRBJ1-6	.	CASSYSSLGNSPLHF	TGTGCCAGCAGTTACTCGTCTCTGGGCAATTCACCCCTCCACTTT
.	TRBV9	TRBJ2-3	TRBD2	CASSLGLAGGLGDTQYF	TGTGCCAGCAGCCTTGGACTAGCGGGGGGCCTTGGTGATACGCAGTATTTT
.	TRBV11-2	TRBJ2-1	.	CASSPGRSSYNEQFF	TGTGCCAGCAGCCCGGGAAGGAGCTCCTACAATGAGCAGTTCTTC
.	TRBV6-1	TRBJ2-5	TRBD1	CASSTQGRIETQYF	TGTGCCAGCAGCACACAGGGGCGGATAGAGACCCAGTACTTC
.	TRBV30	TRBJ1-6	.	CAWSLTGHNSPLHF	TGTGCCTGGAGTCTTACAGGGCACAATTCACCCCTCCACTTT
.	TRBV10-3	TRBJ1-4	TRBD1	CAISNTGGRNEKLFF	TGTGCCATCAGCAACACAGGGGGTCGGAATGAAAAACTGTTTTTT
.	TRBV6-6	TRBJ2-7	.	CASSDTTGHEQYF	TGTGCCAGCAGTGACACCACAGGGCACGAGCAGTACTTC
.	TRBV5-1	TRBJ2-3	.	CASSWGVGTDTQYF	TGCGCCAGCAGCTGGGGGGTAGGCACAGATACGCAGTATTTT
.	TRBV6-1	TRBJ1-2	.	CASSEGGIAHYGYTF	TGTGCCAGCAGTGAAGGAGGGATCGCCCACTATGGCTACACCTTC
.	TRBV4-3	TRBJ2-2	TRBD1	CASSQVRGPTGELFF	TGCGCCAGCAGCCAAGTCAGGGGGCCCACCGGGGAGCTGTTTTTT
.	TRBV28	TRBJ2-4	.	CASSLSPGGLKLAKNIQYF	TGTGCCAGCAGTTTATCTCCGGGGGGCCTAAAGCTAGCCAAAAACATTCAGTACTTC
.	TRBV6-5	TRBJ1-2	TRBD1	CASRPTGDRGHGYTF	TGTGCCAGCAGACCTACGGGAGACAGGGGTCATGGCTACACCTTC
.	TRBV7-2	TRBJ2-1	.	CASSQSTGTNEQFF	TGTGCCAGCAGCCAATCTACAGGGACCAATGAGCAGTTCTTC
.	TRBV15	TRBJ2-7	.	CATSPSWAETYEQYF	TGTGCCACCAGCCCCTCTTGGGCAGAAACCTACGAGCAGTACTTC
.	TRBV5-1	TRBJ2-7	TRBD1	CASSLAYGTGTYEQYF	TGTGCCAGCAGCTTGGCCTACGGGACAGGGACCTACGAGCAGTACTTC
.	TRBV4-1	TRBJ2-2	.	CASSQGDGNTGELFF	TGCGCCAGCAGCCAGGGGGACGGAAACACCGGGGAGCTGTTTTTT
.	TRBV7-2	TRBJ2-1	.	CASSLGRGGTNEQFF	TGTGCCAGCAGCTTAGGGCGAGGCGGCACCAATGAGCAGTTCTTC
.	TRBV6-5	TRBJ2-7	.	CASSSDIFYEQYF	TGTGCCAGCAGTAGTGACATCTTCTACGAGCAGTACTTC
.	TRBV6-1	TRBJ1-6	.	CASSEYGTVNSPLHF	TGTGCCAGCAGTGAATATGGGACGGTAAATTCACCCCTCCACTTT
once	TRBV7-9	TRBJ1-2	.	CASSRAGSNYGYTF	TGTGCCAGCAGCCGCGCGGGATCTAACTATGGCTACACCTTC
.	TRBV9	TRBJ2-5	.	CASSVEGVAQYF	TGTGCCAGCAGCGTAGAAGGGGTGGCCCAGTACTTC
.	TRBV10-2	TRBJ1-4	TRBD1	CASSEDRGNEKLFF	TGCGCCAGCAGTGAGGACAGGGGAAATGAAAAACTGTTTTTT
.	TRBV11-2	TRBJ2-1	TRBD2	CASSYYPGTSGLNEQFF	TGTGCCAGCAGCTATTATCCCGGGACTAGCGGACTAAATGAGCAGTTCTTC
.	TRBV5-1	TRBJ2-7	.	CASSPPGSYEQYF	TGCGCCAGCAGCCCCCCGGGGTCCTACGAGCAGTACTTC
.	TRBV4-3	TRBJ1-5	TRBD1	CASSQEYRGSNQPQHF	TGCGCCAGCAGCCAAGAGTACAGGGGGAGCAATCAGCCCCAGCATTTT
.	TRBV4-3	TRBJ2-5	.	CASSQQAGETQYF	TGCGCCAGCAGCCAACAAGCGGGAGAGACCCAGTACTTC
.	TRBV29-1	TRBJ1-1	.	CSVAKGVAEAFF	TGCAGCGTTGCGAAGGGGGTCGCTGAAGCTTTCTTT
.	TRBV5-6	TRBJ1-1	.	CASSETGREGTEAFF	TGTGCCAGCAGCGAAACGGGCAGGGAGGGCACTGAAGCTTTCTTT
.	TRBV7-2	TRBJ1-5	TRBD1	CASRWTGTDSNQPQHF	TGTGCCAGCAGATGGACAGGGACGGATAGCAATCAGCCCCAGCATTTT
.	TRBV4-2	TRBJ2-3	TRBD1	CASSQKTGESSTDTQYF	TGTGCCAGCAGCCAAAAAACAGGGGAGTCTAGCACAGATACGCAGTATTTT
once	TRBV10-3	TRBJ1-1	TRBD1	CAIRGDRENTEAFF	TGTGCCATCAGGGGAGACAGGGAGAACACTGAAGCTTTCTTT
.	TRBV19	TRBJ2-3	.	CASSTTGLTDTQYF	TGTGCCAGTAGTACCACAGGGTTAACAGATACGCAGTATTTT